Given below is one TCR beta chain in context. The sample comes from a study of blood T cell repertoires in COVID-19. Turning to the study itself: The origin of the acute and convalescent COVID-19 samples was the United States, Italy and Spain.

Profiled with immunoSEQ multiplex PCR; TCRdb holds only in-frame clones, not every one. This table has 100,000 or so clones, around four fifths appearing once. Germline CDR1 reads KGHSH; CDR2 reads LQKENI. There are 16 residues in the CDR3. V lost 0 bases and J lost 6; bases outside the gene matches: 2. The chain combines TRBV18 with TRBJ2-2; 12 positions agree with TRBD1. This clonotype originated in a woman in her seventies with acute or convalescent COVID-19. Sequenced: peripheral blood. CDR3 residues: CASSPPGQGAAGELFF. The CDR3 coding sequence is TGTGCCAGCTCACCACCGGGACAGGGGGCCGCCGGGGAGCTGTTTTTT.